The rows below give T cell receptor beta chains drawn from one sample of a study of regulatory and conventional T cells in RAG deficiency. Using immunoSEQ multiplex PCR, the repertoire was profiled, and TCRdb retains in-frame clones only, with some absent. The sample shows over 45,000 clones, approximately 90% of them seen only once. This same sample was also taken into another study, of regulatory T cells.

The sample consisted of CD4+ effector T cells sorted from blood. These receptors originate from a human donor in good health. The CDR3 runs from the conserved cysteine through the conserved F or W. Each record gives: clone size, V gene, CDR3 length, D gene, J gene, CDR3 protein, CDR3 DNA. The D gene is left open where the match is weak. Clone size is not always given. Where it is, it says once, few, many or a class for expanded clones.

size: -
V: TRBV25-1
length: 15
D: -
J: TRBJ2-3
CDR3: CASSEYQGNTDTQYF
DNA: TGTGCCAGCAGTGAATATCAGGGAAACACAGATACGCAGTATTTT

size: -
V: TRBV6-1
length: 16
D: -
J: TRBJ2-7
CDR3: CASSDRPTGLGYEQYF
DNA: TGTGCCAGCAGTGACCGTCCTACAGGGTTGGGCTACGAGCAGTACTTC

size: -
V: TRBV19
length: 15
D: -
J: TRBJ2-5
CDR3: CASSIAPVRQETQYF
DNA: TGTGCCAGTAGTATAGCGCCAGTCCGTCAAGAGACCCAGTACTTC

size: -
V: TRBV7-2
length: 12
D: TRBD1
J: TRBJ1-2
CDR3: CASSPDRVGYTF
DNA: TGTGCCAGCAGCCCCGACAGGGTCGGCTACACCTTC

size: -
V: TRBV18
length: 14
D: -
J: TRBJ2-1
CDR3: CASSPPSSVNEQFF
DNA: TGTGCCAGCTCACCACCTAGCTCTGTCAATGAGCAGTTCTTC

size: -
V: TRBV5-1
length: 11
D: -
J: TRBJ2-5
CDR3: CASSLQETQYF
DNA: TGCGCCAGCAGCTTACAAGAGACCCAGTACTTC

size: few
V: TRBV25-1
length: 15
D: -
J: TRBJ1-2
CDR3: CASPGGGTPNYGYTF
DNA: TGTGCCAGCCCCGGGGGGGGGACTCCTAACTATGGCTACACCTTC

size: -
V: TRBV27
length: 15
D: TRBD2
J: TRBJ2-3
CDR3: CASSFAGAGTDTQYF
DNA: TGTGCCAGCAGTTTTGCGGGAGCAGGCACAGATACGCAGTATTTT

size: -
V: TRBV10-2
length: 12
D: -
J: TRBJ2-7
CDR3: CASSEDGYEQYF
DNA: TGCGCCAGCAGTGAGGACGGCTACGAGCAGTACTTC

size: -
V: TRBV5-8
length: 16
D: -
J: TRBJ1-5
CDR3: CASSLPAGATGQPQHF
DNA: TGTGCCAGCAGCTTGCCGGCGGGCGCGACTGGTCAGCCCCAGCATTTT

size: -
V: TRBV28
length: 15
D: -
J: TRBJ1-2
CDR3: CASSSGGPDNYGYTF
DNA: TGTGCCAGCAGTTCAGGAGGCCCCGACAACTATGGCTACACCTTC

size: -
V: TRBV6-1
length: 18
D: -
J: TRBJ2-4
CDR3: CASSDPDRSNEAKNIQYF
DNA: TGTGCCAGCAGTGACCCCGACAGATCCAATGAGGCCAAAAACATTCAGTACTTC

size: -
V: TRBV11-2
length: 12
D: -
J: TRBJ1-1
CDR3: CASRYQEAEAFF
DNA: TGTGCCAGCAGGTACCAGGAGGCTGAAGCTTTCTTT

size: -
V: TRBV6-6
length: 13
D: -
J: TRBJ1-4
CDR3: CASSYIVFEKLFF
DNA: TGTGCCAGCAGTTACATAGTGTTTGAAAAACTGTTTTTT

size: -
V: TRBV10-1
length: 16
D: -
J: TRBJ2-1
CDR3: CASSENLGDANNEQFF
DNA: TGCGCCAGCAGTGAAAATCTCGGGGACGCTAACAATGAGCAGTTCTTC

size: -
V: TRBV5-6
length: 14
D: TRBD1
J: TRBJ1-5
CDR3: CASSLGTGGQPQHF
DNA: TGTGCCAGCAGCTTGGGAACAGGGGGACAGCCCCAGCATTTT

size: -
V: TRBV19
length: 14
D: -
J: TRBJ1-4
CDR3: CASSIQGSNEKLFF
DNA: TGTGCCAGTAGTATACAGGGCAGTAATGAAAAACTGTTTTTT

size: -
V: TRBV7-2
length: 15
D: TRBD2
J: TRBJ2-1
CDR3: CASSLERLASYEQFF
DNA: TGTGCCAGCAGCCTAGAACGACTAGCTTCGTATGAGCAGTTCTTC

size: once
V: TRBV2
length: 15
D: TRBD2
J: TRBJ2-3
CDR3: CAGAGFGTSADTQYF
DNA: TGTGCCGGAGCGGGCTTCGGGACTAGCGCAGATACGCAGTATTTT

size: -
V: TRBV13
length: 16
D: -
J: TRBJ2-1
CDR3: CASSLEQGRSYNEQFF
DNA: TGTGCCAGCAGCCTCGAGCAGGGGCGGTCCTACAATGAGCAGTTCTTC

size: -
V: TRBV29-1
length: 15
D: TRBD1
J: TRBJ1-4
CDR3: CSGRQGTATNEKLFF
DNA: TGCAGCGGCCGACAGGGTACGGCAACTAATGAAAAACTGTTTTTT

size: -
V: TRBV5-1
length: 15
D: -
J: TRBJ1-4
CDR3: CATQPGLRYNEKLFF
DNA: TGCGCCACCCAACCGGGACTCCGCTATAATGAAAAACTGTTTTTT

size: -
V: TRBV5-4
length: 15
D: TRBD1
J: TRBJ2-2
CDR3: CASSLGTGNPGELFF
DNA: TGTGCCAGCAGCTTGGGGACAGGGAATCCCGGGGAGCTGTTTTTT

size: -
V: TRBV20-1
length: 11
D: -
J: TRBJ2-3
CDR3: CSARGTDTQYF
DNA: TGCAGTGCTAGGGGCACAGATACGCAGTATTTT

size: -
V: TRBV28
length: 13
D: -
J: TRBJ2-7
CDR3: CASLDHHSYEQYF
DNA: TGTGCCAGCCTCGACCACCACTCCTACGAGCAGTACTTC

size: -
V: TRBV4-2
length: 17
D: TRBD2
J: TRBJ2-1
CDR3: CASSRSTSGESYNEQFF
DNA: TGTGCCAGCAGCCGATCGACTAGCGGGGAATCCTACAATGAGCAGTTCTTC

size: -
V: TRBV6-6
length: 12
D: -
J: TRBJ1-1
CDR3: CASRRTGTEAFF
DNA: TGTGCCAGCAGGCGGACGGGGACTGAAGCTTTCTTT

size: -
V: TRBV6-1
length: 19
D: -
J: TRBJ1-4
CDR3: CASSERGGQTVLMMGKLFF
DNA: TGTGCCAGCAGTGAGCGGGGCGGACAGACTGTGCTAATGATGGGAAAACTGTTTTTT

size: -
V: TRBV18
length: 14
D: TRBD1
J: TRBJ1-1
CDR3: CASSPTTGGTEAFF
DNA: TGTGCCAGCTCACCAACCACAGGGGGGACTGAAGCTTTCTTT

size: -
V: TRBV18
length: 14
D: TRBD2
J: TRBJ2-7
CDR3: CASSPRDRGDEQYF
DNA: TGTGCCAGCTCACCAAGGGACCGGGGGGACGAGCAGTACTTC

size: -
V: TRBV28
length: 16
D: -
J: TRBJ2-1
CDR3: CASSLLASLAYNEQFF
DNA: TGTGCCAGCAGTTTATTAGCTAGCTTAGCCTACAATGAGCAGTTCTTC

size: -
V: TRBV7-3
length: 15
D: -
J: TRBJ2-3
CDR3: CASSLGRWDTDTQYF
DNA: TGTGCCAGCAGCTTAGGGCGGTGGGACACAGATACGCAGTATTTT

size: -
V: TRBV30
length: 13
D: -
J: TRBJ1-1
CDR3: CAWRHASPGEAFF
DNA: TGTGCCTGGAGACATGCCTCTCCCGGTGAAGCTTTCTTT

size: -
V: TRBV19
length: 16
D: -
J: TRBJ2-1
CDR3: CASSRRPSGSYNEQFF
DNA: TGTGCCAGTAGTAGAAGACCGAGCGGATCCTACAATGAGCAGTTCTTC

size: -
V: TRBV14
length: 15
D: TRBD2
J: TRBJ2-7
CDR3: CVSSQGLAGIYEQYF
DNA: TGTGTCAGCAGCCAAGGACTAGCGGGGATCTACGAGCAGTACTTC

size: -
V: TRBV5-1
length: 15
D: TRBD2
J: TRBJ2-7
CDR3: CASSLLAGESYEQYF
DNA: TGCGCCAGCAGCTTGCTAGCGGGGGAGTCCTACGAGCAGTACTTC

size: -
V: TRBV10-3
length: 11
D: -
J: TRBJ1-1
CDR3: CAIRGDTEAFF
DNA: TGTGCCATCAGGGGGGACACTGAAGCTTTCTTT

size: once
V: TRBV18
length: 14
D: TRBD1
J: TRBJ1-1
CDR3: CASSSRQGSTEAFF
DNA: TGTGCCAGCTCGTCCAGACAGGGGAGCACTGAAGCTTTCTTT

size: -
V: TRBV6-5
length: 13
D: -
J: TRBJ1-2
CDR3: CASSYGQIYGYTF
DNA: TGTGCCAGCAGTTACGGACAGATCTATGGCTACACCTTC

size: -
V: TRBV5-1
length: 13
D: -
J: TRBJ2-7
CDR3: CASSLDVIYEQYF
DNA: TGCGCCAGCAGCTTGGACGTCATCTACGAGCAGTACTTC

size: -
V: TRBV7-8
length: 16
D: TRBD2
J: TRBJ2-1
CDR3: CASSLRIAGGDNEQFF
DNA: TGTGCCAGCAGCTTAAGGATCGCGGGAGGAGACAATGAGCAGTTCTTC

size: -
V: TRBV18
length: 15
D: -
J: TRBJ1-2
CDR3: CASSPPGGPNYGYTF
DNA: TGTGCCAGCTCACCACCGGGGGGACCTAACTATGGCTACACCTTC

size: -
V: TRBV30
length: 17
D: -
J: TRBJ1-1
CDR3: CAWSVIWVSQMNTEAFF
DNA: TGTGCCTGGAGTGTGATTTGGGTGTCACAAATGAACACTGAAGCTTTCTTT

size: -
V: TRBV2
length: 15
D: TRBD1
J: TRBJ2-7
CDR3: CASRQAGGSSYEQYF
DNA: TGTGCCAGCAGACAGGCAGGGGGTAGCTCCTACGAGCAGTACTTC

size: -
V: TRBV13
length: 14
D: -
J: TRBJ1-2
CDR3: CASSLRGRGYGYTF
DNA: TGTGCCAGCAGCCTGCGGGGAAGAGGGTATGGCTACACCTTC

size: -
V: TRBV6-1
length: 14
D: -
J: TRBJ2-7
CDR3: CASSGTVPFYEQYF
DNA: TGTGCCAGCAGTGGGACAGTGCCTTTCTACGAGCAGTACTTC

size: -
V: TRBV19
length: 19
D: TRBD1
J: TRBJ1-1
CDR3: CASTPGKGQGGYRGIEAFF
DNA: TGTGCCAGTACCCCGGGCAAGGGACAGGGTGGCTACAGAGGGATTGAAGCTTTCTTT

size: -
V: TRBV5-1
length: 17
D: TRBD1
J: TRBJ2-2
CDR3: CASTSLPGQGSTGELFF
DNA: TGCGCCAGCACCTCCTTACCGGGACAGGGGTCGACCGGGGAGCTGTTTTTT

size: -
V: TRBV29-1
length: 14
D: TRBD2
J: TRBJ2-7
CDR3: CSVYSGTSYYEQYF
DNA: TGCAGCGTTTATTCCGGGACTAGTTATTACGAGCAGTACTTC

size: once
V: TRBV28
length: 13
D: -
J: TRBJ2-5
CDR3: CASSQTGRETQYF
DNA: TGTGCCAGCAGTCAGACAGGGAGGGAGACCCAGTACTTC

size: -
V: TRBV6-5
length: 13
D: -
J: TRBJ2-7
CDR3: CASSADKGYEQYF
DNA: TGTGCCAGCAGTGCCGACAAGGGGTACGAGCAGTACTTC

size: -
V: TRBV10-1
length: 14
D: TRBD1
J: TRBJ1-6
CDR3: CASSRDRGNSPLHF
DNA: TGCGCCAGCAGCCGGGACAGGGGAAATTCACCCCTCCACTTT

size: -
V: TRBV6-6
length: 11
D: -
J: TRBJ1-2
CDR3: CASSYSEGYTF
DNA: TGTGCCAGCAGTTACTCAGAGGGCTACACCTTC

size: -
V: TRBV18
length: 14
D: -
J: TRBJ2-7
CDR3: CASSPEQGGYEQYF
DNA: TGTGCCAGCTCACCCGAACAGGGAGGGTACGAGCAGTACTTC

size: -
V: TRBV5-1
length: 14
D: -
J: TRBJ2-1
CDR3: CASSLAEQGNEQFF
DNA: TGCGCCAGCAGCTTGGCCGAACAGGGCAATGAGCAGTTCTTC